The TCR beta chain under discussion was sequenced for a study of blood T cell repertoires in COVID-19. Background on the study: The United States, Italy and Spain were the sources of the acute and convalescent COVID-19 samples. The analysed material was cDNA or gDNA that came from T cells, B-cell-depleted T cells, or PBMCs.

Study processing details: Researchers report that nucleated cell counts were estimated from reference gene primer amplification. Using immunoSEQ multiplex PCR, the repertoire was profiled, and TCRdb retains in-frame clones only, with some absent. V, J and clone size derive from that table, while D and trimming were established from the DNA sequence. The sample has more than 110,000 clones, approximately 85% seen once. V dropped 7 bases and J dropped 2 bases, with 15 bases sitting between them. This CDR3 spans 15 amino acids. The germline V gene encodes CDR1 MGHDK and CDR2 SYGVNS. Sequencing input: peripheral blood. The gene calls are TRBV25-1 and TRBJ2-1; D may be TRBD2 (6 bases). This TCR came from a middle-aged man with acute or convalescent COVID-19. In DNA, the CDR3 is TGTGCCAGCAACGCCCCGGAGGGCCCCTACAATGAGCAGTTCTTC. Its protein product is CASNAPEGPYNEQFF. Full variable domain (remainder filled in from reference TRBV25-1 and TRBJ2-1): EADIYQTPRYLVIGTGKKITLECSQTMGHDKMYWYQQDPGMELHLIHYSYGVNSTEKGDLSSESTVSRIRTEHFPLTLESARPSHTSQYLCASNAPEGPYNEQFFGPGTRLTVL.